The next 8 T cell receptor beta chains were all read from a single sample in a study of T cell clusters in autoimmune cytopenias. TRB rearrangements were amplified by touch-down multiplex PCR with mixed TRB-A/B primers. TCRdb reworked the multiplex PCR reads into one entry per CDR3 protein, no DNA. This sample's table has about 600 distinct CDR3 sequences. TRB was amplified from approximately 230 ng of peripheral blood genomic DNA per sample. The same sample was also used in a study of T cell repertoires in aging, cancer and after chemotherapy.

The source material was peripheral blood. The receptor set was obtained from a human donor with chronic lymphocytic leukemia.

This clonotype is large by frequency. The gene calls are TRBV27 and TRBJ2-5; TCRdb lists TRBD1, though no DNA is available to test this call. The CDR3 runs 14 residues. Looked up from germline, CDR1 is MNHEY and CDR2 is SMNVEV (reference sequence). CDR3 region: CASSPGPGGETQYF.

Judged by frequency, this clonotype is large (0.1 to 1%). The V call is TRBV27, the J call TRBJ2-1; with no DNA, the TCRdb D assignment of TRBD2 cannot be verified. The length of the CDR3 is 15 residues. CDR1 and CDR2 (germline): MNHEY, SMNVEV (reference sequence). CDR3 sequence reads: CASSLEGGDYNEQFF.

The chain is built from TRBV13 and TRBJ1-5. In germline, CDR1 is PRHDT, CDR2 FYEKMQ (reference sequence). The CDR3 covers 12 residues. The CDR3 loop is CASSSGGQPQHF.

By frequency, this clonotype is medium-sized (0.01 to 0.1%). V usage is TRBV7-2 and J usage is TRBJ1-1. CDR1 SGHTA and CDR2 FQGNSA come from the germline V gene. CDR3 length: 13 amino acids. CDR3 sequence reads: CASTTTMRTEAFF.

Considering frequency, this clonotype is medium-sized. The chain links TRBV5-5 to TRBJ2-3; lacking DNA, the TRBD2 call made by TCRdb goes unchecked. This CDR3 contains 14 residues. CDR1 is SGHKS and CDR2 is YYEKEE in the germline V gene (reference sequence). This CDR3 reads CASSLSAGPDTQYF.

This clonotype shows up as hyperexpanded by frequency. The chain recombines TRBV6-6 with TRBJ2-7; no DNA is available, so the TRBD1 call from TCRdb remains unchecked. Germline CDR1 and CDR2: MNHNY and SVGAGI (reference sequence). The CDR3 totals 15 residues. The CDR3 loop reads CASTRGDRVTYEQYF.

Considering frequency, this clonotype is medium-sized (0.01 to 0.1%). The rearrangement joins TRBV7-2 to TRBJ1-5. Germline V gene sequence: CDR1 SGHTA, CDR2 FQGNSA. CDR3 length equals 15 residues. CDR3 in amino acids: CASSREAGVYQPQHF. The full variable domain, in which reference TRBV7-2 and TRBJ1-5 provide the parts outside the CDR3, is GAGVSQSPSNKVTEKGKDVELRCDPISGHTALYWYRQSLGQGLEFLIYFQGNSAPDKSGLPSDRFSAERTGGSVSTLTIQRTQQEDSAVYLCASSREAGVYQPQHFGDGTRLSIL.

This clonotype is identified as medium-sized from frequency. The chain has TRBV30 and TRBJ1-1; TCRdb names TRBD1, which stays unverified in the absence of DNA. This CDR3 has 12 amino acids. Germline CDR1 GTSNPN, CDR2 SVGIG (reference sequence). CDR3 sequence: CAWTGDSTEAFF.